The 18 T cell receptor beta chains reported below all come from one sample, sequenced in a study of T cells after yellow fever vaccination. TCRdb recomputed calls from the 5' RACE reads with MiXCR, one row per CDR3 protein. The sample lists 500,000 to 550,000 distinct CDR3 sequences, 20% to 25% occurring once. Sequencing was performed on PBMCs, taken roughly 20 days after the first yellow fever vaccination. The origin of the receptors is a man younger than 35 who received the YFV17D yellow fever vaccine.

This chain connects TRBV2 to TRBJ2-6, with D perhaps assigned TRBD1 or TRBD2 (5 bases each). The CDR3 is made up of 18 amino acids. CDR1 is SNHLY and CDR2 is FYNNEI in the germline V gene. Trimming pared 2 bases from V and 0 bases from J, leaving 14 bases between. The CDR3 here is CASSEWGSFYSGANVLTF. In nucleotides, the CDR3 is TGTGCCAGCAGTGAATGGGGGTCGTTTTACTCTGGGGCCAACGTCCTGACTTTC.

The sample holds a few counts of this clonotype. The chain carries TRBV12-3 or TRBV12-4 and TRBJ1-5; perhaps TRBD1 as D (5 bases). The V end lost 5 bases, the J end lost 6 bases, and 11 bases lay between the germline ends. The CDR3 consists of 13 residues. The CDR3 DNA reads TGTGCCAGCAGTGGGGCTGGGGGTCAGCCCCAGCATTTT. Translated: CASSGAGGQPQHF.

This clonotype showed up just a few times. J is TRBJ2-6 and V is TRBV29-1, with D unclear. CDR1 SQVTM and CDR2 ANQGSEA come from the germline V gene. V lost 4 bases to trimming and J lost 0 bases, with 13 bases between them. The CDR3 spans 16 residues. The CDR3 loop reads CSVGSLPDSGANVLTF. In DNA, the CDR3 is TGCAGCGTTGGAAGTCTGCCCGACTCTGGGGCCAACGTCCTGACTTTC.

V gene TRBV2 combines with J gene TRBJ2-5; 14 bases match TRBD2. Trimming at V came to 10 bases and at J to 2 bases, leaving 6 bases not matched to a gene. The CDR3 runs 15 residues. The germline V gene encodes CDR1 SNHLY and CDR2 FYNNEI. CDR3 nucleotides: TGTGCCATTGGGGGACTAGCGGGGGAGCAAGAGACCCAGTACTTC. Protein product: CAIGGLAGEQETQYF.

This clonotype has a handful of counts. The chain couples TRBV6-5 to TRBJ2-1; D ambiguous. This CDR3 has 17 amino acids. CDR1 and CDR2 from the germline V gene are MNHEY and SVGAGI. V was trimmed by 0 bases and J by 0 bases, leaving 12 bases between them. The DNA of the CDR3 is TGTGCCAGCAGTTACTCCGTAGACCTGAGCTCCTACAATGAGCAGTTCTTC. Amino acid sequence: CASSYSVDLSSYNEQFF.

The chain uses TRBV11-2 and TRBJ2-5; TRBD2 matches at 12 bases. CDR3 length: 18 amino acids. Losses at the gene ends were 5 bases for V and 5 bases for J; bases not matched to a gene: 15. The germline gives CDR1 SGHAT, CDR2 FQNNGV. The CDR3 protein is CASSQQSPLAGGIETQYF. The CDR3 coding sequence is TGTGCCAGCAGCCAACAAAGCCCTCTAGCGGGGGGGATCGAGACCCAGTACTTC.

This clonotype appeared a few times. The chain couples TRBV9 to TRBJ2-2, with 9 nucleotides matching TRBD1. The CDR3 spans 15 residues. The germline V gene has CDR1 SGDLS and CDR2 YYNGEE. The J segment lost 6 bases and the V segment lost 4 bases, leaving 7 bases of the junction unmatched. CDR3 nucleotides: TGTGCCAGCAGCATTGGGACAGGGTTTGCCGGGGAGCTGTTTTTT. Translated, it gives CASSIGTGFAGELFF.

The chain joins TRBV24-1 to TRBJ1-1, with D tentatively TRBD1 (5 bases). CDR1 KGHDR and CDR2 SFDVKD come from the germline V gene. Trimming took 10 bases from V and 2 from J, leaving 16 bases between them. This CDR3 region has 14 residues. The CDR3 sequence is CATRQSWGNTEAFF. As DNA, the CDR3 is TGTGCCACGCGACAGTCCTGGGGAAACACTGAAGCTTTCTTT.

The genes are TRBV2 and TRBJ2-1, with TRBD2 matching 10 bases. The CDR3 has 16 amino acids. Germline V gene data show CDR1 as SNHLY and CDR2 as FYNNEI. V shed 8 bases and J 4 bases; nucleotides not matched to a gene: 11. This CDR3 is CASSPSGGRYYNEQFF. The CDR3 DNA reads as TGTGCCAGCTCCCCTAGCGGGGGACGATATTACAATGAGCAGTTCTTC.

This clonotype was found a few times. The gene calls are TRBV6-2 or TRBV6-3 and TRBJ2-7, with D possibly TRBD2 on 6 matching bases. Trimming cost V 5 bases and J 7 bases, with 24 bases left between them. The CDR3 runs to 16 residues. Germline V gives CDR1 MNHEY, CDR2 SVGEGT. CDR3 in amino acids: CASSMGGGRSTMEQYV. The CDR3 DNA reads TGTGCCAGCAGTATGGGAGGAGGACGATCTACGATGGAGCAGTACGTC.

The rearrangement joins TRBV24-1 to TRBJ1-2, with 9 bases matching TRBD1. With V trimmed by 3 bases and J by 7 bases, 5 bases remained unmatched. CDR1 is KGHDR, CDR2 SFDVKD, per germline. This CDR3 has 14 residues. The CDR3 sequence is CATSDVGTGFGYTF. CDR3 DNA: TGTGCCACCAGTGATGTTGGGACAGGGTTTGGCTACACCTTC.

The V gene is TRBV7-2, the J gene TRBJ1-1; TRBD1 is a possible D gene (5 bases). V dropped 2 bases and J dropped 6 bases, with 19 bases sitting between them. Germline CDR1 SGHTA, CDR2 FQGNSA. The CDR3 runs 16 residues. The CDR3 reads CASSLNPLSGAPEAFF. CDR3 nucleotides: TGTGCCAGCAGCTTAAACCCCCTGTCTGGGGCCCCTGAAGCTTTCTTT.

This clonotype was observed at least ten times. The chain is built from TRBV5-4 and TRBJ2-3; D perhaps matches TRBD1 (5 bases). Germline lookup yields CDR1 SGHNT and CDR2 YYREEE (reference sequence). The CDR3 totals 14 residues. The V gene lost 1 base and the J gene lost 4 bases, with 10 bases spanning the gap. CDR3 amino acids: CASSLQGPADTQYF. The CDR3 DNA is TGTGCCAGCAGCTTGCAGGGTCCCGCAGATACGCAGTATTTT.

This clonotype occurred many times. The chain uses TRBV20-1 and TRBJ2-5; D gene unclear. This CDR3 has 12 residues. The V gene's germline CDR1 is DFQATT and CDR2 SNEGSKA (reference sequence). V dropped 5 bases and J dropped 1 base, with 8 bases sitting between them. The CDR3: CSAGPAQETQYF. CDR3 sequence (DNA): TGCAGTGCTGGCCCTGCCCAAGAGACCCAGTACTTC.

V is TRBV5-5 and J is TRBJ1-1; D is perhaps TRBD1 (6 bases). CDR3 length: 16 residues. Trimming cost V 0 bases and J 1 base, with 13 bases left between them. The germline V gene encodes CDR1 SGHKS and CDR2 YYEKEE (reference sequence). CDR3: CASSLGPGDRNTEAFF. The CDR3 region has the DNA TGTGCCAGCAGCTTGGGGCCAGGGGACCGGAACACTGAAGCTTTCTTT.

The V and J genes are TRBV7-9 and TRBJ1-1; D unclear. Trimming removed 2 bases from V and 11 bases from J, with 24 bases in between. Germline CDR1 SEHNR, CDR2 FQNEAQ (reference sequence). CDR3 length: 16 amino acids. Here the CDR3 DNA reads TGTGCCAGCAGCTTAAGTACAGTAGAACGATCCTCTTCGGCTTTCTTT. It specifies CASSLSTVERSSSAFF.

This clonotype has only a few counts. The chain employs TRBV20-1 and TRBJ1-6; no reliable D call. This CDR3 is built from 15 residues. Germline V gene data show CDR1 as DFQATT and CDR2 as SNEGSKA (reference sequence). The V gene lost 6 bases and the J gene lost 8 bases, with 20 bases spanning the gap. CDR3 nucleotide sequence: TGCAGTGCCAATACTCGAGGTGATCGCGATTCACCCCTCCACTTT. Encoded protein: CSANTRGDRDSPLHF.

The chain employs TRBV15 and TRBJ2-3, with D possibly being TRBD2 (7 bases). This CDR3 spans 15 amino acids. Germline V CDR1 and CDR2: LNHNV, YYDKDF (reference sequence). Trimming took off 0 bases at V and 6 bases at J, with 13 bases between the two ends. CDR3 loop: CATSRDGGGRDTQYF. In nucleotides, the CDR3 is TGTGCCACCAGCAGAGATGGGGGGGGCCGTGATACGCAGTATTTT.